The 14 T cell receptor beta chains listed next were all sequenced from one sample in a study of blood T cell repertoires in COVID-19. The assay was immunoSEQ multiplex PCR, and TCRdb's table has in-frame clones only and misses some. The table lists about 260,000 clones, approximately 90% of them singletons, with roughly 1.2% in the top ten. The sequencing sample was made of PBMCs or T cells enriched from blood (not recorded which). Receptor source: a woman aged 35 to 49 with acute COVID-19.

This clone came up a few times. The chain is built from TRBV11-3 and TRBJ2-1; D ambiguous. Trimming cost V 0 bases and J 5 bases, with 11 bases left between them. The CDR3 consists of 15 residues. Germline V gene sequence: CDR1 SGHNT, CDR2 YENEEA. This chain's CDR3 is CASSLDLGVNNEQFF. The CDR3, as DNA: TGTGCCAGCAGCTTAGATCTTGGAGTCAACAATGAGCAGTTCTTC.

This chain links TRBV10-2 with TRBJ1-2; weak D call: TRBD1 (5 bases). Germline V CDR1 and CDR2: WSHSY, SAAADI. This CDR3 contains 14 residues. Trimming cost V 7 bases and J 2 bases, with 14 bases left between them. In nucleotides, the CDR3 is TGCGCCAGCAAAATTCAGGGCCAGAACTATGGCTACACCTTC. Translating it yields CASKIQGQNYGYTF.

The chain uses TRBV6-4 and TRBJ1-1; D is perhaps TRBD1 (5 bases). V lost 11 bases, J lost 11 bases, and 15 bases lay in between. Germline CDR1 and CDR2: MRHNA and SNTAGT. The CDR3 is 10 residues long. CDR3 residues: CARSRGGAFF. CDR3 DNA sequence: TGTGCCCGCTCTAGGGGAGGGGCTTTCTTT.

This clone was detected once. This rearrangement joins TRBV13 to TRBJ1-1, with D possibly matching TRBD1 (6 bases). This CDR3 has 14 residues. Germline V CDR1 and CDR2: PRHDT, FYEKMQ (reference sequence). Trimming stripped 4 bases from V and 4 bases from J, with 13 bases between. The CDR3 coding sequence is TGTGCCAGCAGCTCCGGGACATTTCGCACTGAAGCTTTCTTT. Its protein is CASSSGTFRTEAFF.

V gene TRBV29-1 combines with J gene TRBJ2-1, with 7 bases matching TRBD2. The germline V gene encodes CDR1 SQVTM and CDR2 ANQGSEA. The CDR3 runs to 14 residues. V dropped 3 bases and J dropped 4; count of bases not matched to a gene: 6. CDR3 sequence reads: CSVDAPSGYNEQFF. In nucleotides, the CDR3 is TGCAGCGTTGATGCCCCTAGCGGATACAATGAGCAGTTCTTC.

This chain connects TRBV3-1 (or the pseudogene TRBV3-2) to TRBJ1-1; TRBD1 matches at 7 bases. This CDR3 has 12 residues. The J segment lost 10 bases and the V segment lost 4 bases, leaving 6 bases of the junction unmatched. The germline gives CDR1 LGHDT, CDR2 YNNKEL (reference sequence). This chain's CDR3 is CASSPGTAVAFF. The CDR3 DNA reads as TGTGCCAGCAGCCCCGGGACAGCGGTAGCTTTCTTT.

V is TRBV7-9 and J is TRBJ2-1, with D possibly TRBD2 on 5 matching bases. The CDR3 covers 16 residues. Germline-derived CDR1 and CDR2 are SEHNR and FQNEAQ (reference sequence). The V end was cut by 4 bases, the J end by 2 bases, with 15 bases between. In nucleotides, the CDR3 is TGTGCCAGCAGCTCGGACTCGCACAGAGCCTACAATGAGCAGTTCTTC. Translating gives CASSSDSHRAYNEQFF.

The gene calls are TRBV12-5 and TRBJ1-5, with 9 bases fitting TRBD1. With V trimmed by 3 bases and J by 3 bases, 3 bases remained unmatched. This CDR3 comprises 15 residues. The germline V gene encodes CDR1 LGHNT and CDR2 FRNRAP. CDR3 region: CASGLGQGPNQPQHF. The CDR3 DNA reads as TGTGCTAGTGGTTTAGGACAGGGGCCCAATCAGCCCCAGCATTTT.

The chain employs TRBV27 and TRBJ2-7; 8 bases map to TRBD2. CDR1 and CDR2 (germline): MNHEY, SMNVEV (reference sequence). The CDR3 covers 16 residues. V shed 2 bases and J 4 bases; nucleotides not matched to a gene: 10. The CDR3 reads CASSLVASSGWYEQYF. CDR3 nucleotides: TGTGCCAGCAGTTTAGTGGCGTCTAGCGGGTGGTACGAGCAGTACTTC.

As DNA, the CDR3 is TGTGCCATCAGTGATGAGTACGAGCAGTACTTC. Encoded protein: CAISDEYEQYF. The chain combines TRBV10-3 with TRBJ2-7; D unclear. The germline V and J ends were trimmed by 3 bases and 4 bases, with 4 bases remaining between them. There are 11 residues in the CDR3. Germline V gene lookup returns CDR1 ENHRY and CDR2 SYGVKD.

The rearrangement uses TRBV27 and TRBJ1-2, with 7 bases that match TRBD1. With V trimmed by 6 bases and J by 2 bases, 6 bases remained unmatched. Per the germline V gene, CDR1 is MNHEY and CDR2 is SMNVEV (reference sequence). This CDR3 comprises 14 residues. The CDR3 coding sequence is TGTGCCAGCAGGAGGGACAGACCCAACTATGGCTACACCTTC. The encoded protein is CASRRDRPNYGYTF.

The chain recombines TRBV7-2 with TRBJ1-5, with TRBD1 matching over 10 bases. CDR3 size: 15 residues. CDR1 is SGHTA and CDR2 is FQGNSA in the germline V gene. With 3 bases clipped from V and 3 bases from J, the junction kept 2 bases outside the gene matches. The CDR3 reads CASSLGQGINQPQHF. CDR3 in DNA: TGTGCCAGCAGCTTGGGACAGGGGATCAATCAGCCCCAGCATTTT.

The rearrangement links TRBV7-9 to TRBJ1-2; 9 bases agree with TRBD1. The CDR3 spans 16 residues. Trimming at V came to 5 bases and at J to 3 bases, leaving 10 bases not matched to a gene. Germline loops: CDR1 SEHNR, CDR2 FQNEAQ (reference sequence). The DNA for the CDR3 is TGTGCCAGCAGCCACGGAGGTGGGACAGGGCACTATGGCTACACCTTC. Residues: CASSHGGGTGHYGYTF.

The chain uses TRBV18 and TRBJ2-1, with TRBD2 matching 9 bases. Germline CDR1 is KGHSH and CDR2 is LQKENI. This CDR3 has 15 residues. V shed 3 bases and J 4 bases; nucleotides not matched to a gene: 4. The CDR3, as DNA: TGTGCCAGCTCACCGGCTAGCGGGGTATACAATGAGCAGTTCTTC. Its protein product is CASSPASGVYNEQFF.